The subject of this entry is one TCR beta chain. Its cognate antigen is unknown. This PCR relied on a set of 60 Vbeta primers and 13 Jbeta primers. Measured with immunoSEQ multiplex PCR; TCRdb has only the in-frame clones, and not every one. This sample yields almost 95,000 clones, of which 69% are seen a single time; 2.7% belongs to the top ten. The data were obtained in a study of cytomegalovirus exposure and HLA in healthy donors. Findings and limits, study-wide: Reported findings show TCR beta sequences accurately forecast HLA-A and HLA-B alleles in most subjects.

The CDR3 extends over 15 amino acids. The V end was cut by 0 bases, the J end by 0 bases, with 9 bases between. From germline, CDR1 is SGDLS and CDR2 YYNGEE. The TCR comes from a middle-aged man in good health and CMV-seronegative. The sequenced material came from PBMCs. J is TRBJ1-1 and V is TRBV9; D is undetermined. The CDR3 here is CASSVARTLNTEAFF. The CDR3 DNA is TGTGCCAGCAGCGTAGCTCGCACTTTGAACACTGAAGCTTTCTTT.